This T cell receptor beta chain was identified in a study of T cell repertoires in cytomegalovirus infection. The overall study: Researchers turned to recently identified HLA-C-restricted CMV epitopes as well as well-studied HLA-B-restricted ones. Signatures in public TCR beta sequences pointed to both CMV infection and matching HLA type. Findings of the study overall: HLA-C-restricted CMV-specific TCR beta clonotypes prevailed in the ex vivo response.

This clonotype was picked up one time. The antigen is unknown. Using its own MiXCR run on the reads, TCRdb lists one record per CDR3 protein. The table records 200,000 or so distinct CDR3 sequences, roughly 34% of them present only once. The length of the CDR3 is 16 residues. The V segment lost 0 bases and the J segment 4 bases; nucleotides outside the gene matches: 6. Germline V CDR1 and CDR2: ENHRY, SYGVKD. This TCR was recovered from a human donor in good health (CMV status not recorded). Some clones in this sample may be carry-over from other donors' samples. The chain couples TRBV10-3 to TRBJ2-1; 7 bases map to TRBD2. Here the sequenced sample was CD8+ T cells from cultured PBMCs, taken from culture after CMV antigen stimulation. CDR3 nucleotide sequence: TGTGCCATCAGTGAGTCGTCTCGGGAGGTTTACAATGAGCAGTTCTTC. The encoded protein is CAISESSREVYNEQFF.